This T cell receptor (beta chain) is from a study of CD8 T cells in Susac syndrome. General study points: Where Susac syndrome CD4+ T cell repertoires were concerned, no clonal expansion was evident.

Sequencing of TCR beta covered CD8+ and CD4+ T cells obtained from blood. CD8+ and CD4+ T cells were negatively isolated; TEMRA cells were FACS-enriched. RNA amounts of about 0.5 to 1 ug underwent reverse transcription with random hexamers. The method of amplification for TCR beta CDR3 was immunoSEQ multiplex PCR, covering 54 Vbeta and 13 Jbeta. TCRdb reprocessed the immunoSEQ multiplex PCR reads via MiXCR and lists one record per CDR3 protein. The data contain 110,000 to 150,000 distinct CDR3 sequences, 95% of them singletons. Comments on this clonotype: The antigen remains undetermined.

The ends were cut back, 7 bases at V and 1 base at J, with 8 bases in the middle. The CDR3 has 12 amino acids. The sequence came from a human donor with Susac syndrome. Input material: CD4+ T cells from PBMCs. V gene TRBV12-3 or TRBV12-4 combines with J gene TRBJ2-7; D is unclear. Written as DNA, the CDR3 is TGTGCCAGCATCCACGGATCCTACGAGCAGTACTTC. It translates to CASIHGSYEQYF.